The present T cell receptor (beta chain) was sequenced within a study of tissue T cells after allogeneic stem cell transplantation. The CDR3 is 12 residues long. Germline V gene lookup returns CDR1 GKSSPN and CDR2 SITVG. The V end was cut by 3 bases, the J end by 0 bases, with 6 bases between. CDR3 sequences, V/J genes, frequencies and template counts came from survey-depth TCRbeta sequencing. TCRdb keeps only in-frame clones here, not all; method: immunoSEQ multiplex PCR. The data show more than 45,000 clones, 73% seen once. General study points: Blood and spleen captured only part of the tissue TCR repertoire. This small cohort was clinically heterogeneous, and sampling depth was a limitation. Anatomically similar tissues had similar TCR repertoires within each patient.

Comments on this clone: No antigen is known for it. Gene names and germline match the mouse. The CDR3 extends 1 residue past the end of the read, so its final part is completed from the germline J gene. Other nucleotide sequences from this sample produce the same CDR3.

The rearrangement uses TRBV31 and TRBJ2-7; D is undetermined. Sequencing was performed on sorted cells pooled from one or two spleens. The sequence came from a pool of C57BL/6 mice in good health. CDR3: CAWRQSSYEQYF. CDR3 bases read: TGTGCCTGGAGACAGAGCTCCTATGAACAGTAC. The full variable domain, rest sourced from reference TRBV31 and TRBJ2-7, is AQTIHQWPVAEIKAVGSPLSLGCTIKGKSSPNLYWYWQATGGTLQQLFYSITVGQVESVVQLNLSASRPKDDQFILSTEKLLLSHSGFYLCAWRQSSYEQYFGPGTRLTVL.